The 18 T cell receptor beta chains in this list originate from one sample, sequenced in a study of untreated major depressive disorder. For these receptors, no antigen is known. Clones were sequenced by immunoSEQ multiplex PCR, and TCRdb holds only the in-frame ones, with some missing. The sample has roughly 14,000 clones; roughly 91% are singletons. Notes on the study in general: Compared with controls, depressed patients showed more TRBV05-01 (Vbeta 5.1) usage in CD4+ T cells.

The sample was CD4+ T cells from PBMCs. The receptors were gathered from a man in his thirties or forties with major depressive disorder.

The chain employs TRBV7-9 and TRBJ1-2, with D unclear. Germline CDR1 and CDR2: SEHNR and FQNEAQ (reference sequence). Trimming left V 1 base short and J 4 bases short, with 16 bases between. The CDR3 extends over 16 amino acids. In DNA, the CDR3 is TGTGCCAGCAGCTTAGGCGCCGCCCGGGAAGGCTATGGCTACACCTTC. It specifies CASSLGAAREGYGYTF.

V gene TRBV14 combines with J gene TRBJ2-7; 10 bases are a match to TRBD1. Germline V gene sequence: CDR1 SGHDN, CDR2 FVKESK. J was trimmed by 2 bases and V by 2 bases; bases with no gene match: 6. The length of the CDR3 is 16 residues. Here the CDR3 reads CASSQLTGTGAYEQYF. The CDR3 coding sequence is TGTGCCAGCAGCCAACTAACCGGGACAGGGGCCTACGAGCAGTACTTC. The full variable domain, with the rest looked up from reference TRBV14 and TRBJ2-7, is EAGVTQFPSHSVIEKGQTVTLRCDPISGHDNLYWYRRVMGKEIKFLLHFVKESKQDESGMPNNRFLAERTGGTYSTLKVQPAELEDSGVYFCASSQLTGTGAYEQYFGPGTRLTVT.

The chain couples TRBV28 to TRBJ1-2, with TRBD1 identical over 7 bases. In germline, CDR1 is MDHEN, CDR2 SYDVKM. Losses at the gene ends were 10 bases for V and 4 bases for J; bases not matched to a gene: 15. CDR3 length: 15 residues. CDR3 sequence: CATLKIRQGPYGYTF. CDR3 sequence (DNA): TGTGCCACCCTCAAAATAAGACAGGGCCCCTATGGCTACACCTTC.

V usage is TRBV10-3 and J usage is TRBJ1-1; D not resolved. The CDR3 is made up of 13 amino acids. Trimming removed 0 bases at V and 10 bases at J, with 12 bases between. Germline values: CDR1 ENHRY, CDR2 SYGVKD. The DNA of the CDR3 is TGTGCCATCAGTGAGTCGATCGGACGGGGAGCTTTCTTT. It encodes CAISESIGRGAFF.

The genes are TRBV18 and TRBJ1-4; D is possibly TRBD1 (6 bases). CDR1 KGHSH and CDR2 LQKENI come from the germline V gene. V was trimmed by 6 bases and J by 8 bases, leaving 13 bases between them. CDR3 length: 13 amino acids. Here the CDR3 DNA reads TGTGCCAGCTCTGACAGGATGGGAGAAAAACTGTTTTTT. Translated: CASSDRMGEKLFF.

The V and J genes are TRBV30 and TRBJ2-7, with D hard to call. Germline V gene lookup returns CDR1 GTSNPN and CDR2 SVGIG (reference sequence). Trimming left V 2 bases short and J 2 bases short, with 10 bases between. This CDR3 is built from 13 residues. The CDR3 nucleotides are TGTGCCTGGAGTCGAGACAAGCCCTACGAGCAGTACTTC. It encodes CAWSRDKPYEQYF.

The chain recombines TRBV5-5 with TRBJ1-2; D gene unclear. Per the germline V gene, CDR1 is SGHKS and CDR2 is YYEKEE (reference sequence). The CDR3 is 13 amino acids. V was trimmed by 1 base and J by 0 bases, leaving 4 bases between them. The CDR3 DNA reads TGTGCCAGCAGCTTGAAGGCTAACTATGGCTACACCTTC. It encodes CASSLKANYGYTF.

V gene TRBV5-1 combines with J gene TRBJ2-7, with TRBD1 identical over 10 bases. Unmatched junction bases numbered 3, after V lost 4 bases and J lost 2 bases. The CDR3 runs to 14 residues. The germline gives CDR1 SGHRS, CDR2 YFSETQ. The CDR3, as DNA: TGCGCCAGCAGCCCGGGACAGGGGCCCTACGAGCAGTACTTC. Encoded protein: CASSPGQGPYEQYF.

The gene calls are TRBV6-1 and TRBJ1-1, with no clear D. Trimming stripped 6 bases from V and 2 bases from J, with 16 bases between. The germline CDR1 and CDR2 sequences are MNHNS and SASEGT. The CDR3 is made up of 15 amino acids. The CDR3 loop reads CASSPHSRINTEAFF. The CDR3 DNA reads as TGTGCCAGCAGCCCCCATTCCCGGATAAACACTGAAGCTTTCTTT.

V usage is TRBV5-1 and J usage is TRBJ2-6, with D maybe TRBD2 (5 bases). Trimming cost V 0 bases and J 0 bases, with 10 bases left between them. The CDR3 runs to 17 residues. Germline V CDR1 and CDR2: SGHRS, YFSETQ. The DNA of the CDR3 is TGCGCCAGCAGCTTGGTTACGGGGAACTCTGGGGCCAACGTCCTGACTTTC. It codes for CASSLVTGNSGANVLTF.

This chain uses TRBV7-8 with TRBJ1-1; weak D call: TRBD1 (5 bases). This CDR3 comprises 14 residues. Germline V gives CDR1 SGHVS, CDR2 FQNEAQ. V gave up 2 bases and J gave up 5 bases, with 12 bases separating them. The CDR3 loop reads CASSLRPRGTEAFF. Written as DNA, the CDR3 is TGTGCCAGCAGCTTAAGGCCCCGGGGGACTGAAGCTTTCTTT.

The CDR3 sequence: CASSGTVNTEAFF. The CDR3 DNA reads TGTGCCAGCAGTGGGACGGTGAACACTGAAGCTTTCTTT. V and J are TRBV2 and TRBJ1-1; D is undetermined. The length of the CDR3 is 13 residues. Trimming left V 4 bases short and J 0 bases short, with 6 bases between. CDR1 is SNHLY and CDR2 is FYNNEI in the germline V gene.

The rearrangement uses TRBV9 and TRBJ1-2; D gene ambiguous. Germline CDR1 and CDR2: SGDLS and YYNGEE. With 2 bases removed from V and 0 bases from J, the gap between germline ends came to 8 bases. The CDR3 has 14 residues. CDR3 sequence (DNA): TGTGCCAGCAGCGTCAGAAATGCTAACTATGGCTACACCTTC. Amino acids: CASSVRNANYGYTF.

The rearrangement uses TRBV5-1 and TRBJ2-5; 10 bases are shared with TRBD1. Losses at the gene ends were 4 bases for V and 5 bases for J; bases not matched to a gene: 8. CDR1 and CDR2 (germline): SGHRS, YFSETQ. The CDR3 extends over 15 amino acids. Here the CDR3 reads CASSPQTGGRETQYF. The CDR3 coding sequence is TGCGCCAGCAGCCCCCAGACAGGGGGCAGGGAGACCCAGTACTTC.

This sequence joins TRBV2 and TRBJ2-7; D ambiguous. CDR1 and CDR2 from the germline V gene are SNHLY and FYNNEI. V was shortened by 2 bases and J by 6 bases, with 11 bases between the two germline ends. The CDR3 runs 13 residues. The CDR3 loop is CASSEKTTGEQYF. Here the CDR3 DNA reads TGTGCCAGCAGTGAAAAGACGACGGGCGAGCAGTACTTC.

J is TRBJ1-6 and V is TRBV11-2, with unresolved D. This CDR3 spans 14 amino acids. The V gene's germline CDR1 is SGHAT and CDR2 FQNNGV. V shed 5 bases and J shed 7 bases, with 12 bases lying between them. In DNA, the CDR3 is TGTGCCAGCAGCCTCTCCCTGGGGAATTCACCCCTCCACTTT. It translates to CASSLSLGNSPLHF.

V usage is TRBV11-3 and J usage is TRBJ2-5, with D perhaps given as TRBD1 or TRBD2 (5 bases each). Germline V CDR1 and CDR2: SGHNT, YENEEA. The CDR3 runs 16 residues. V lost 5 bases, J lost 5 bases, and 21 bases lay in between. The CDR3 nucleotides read TGTGCCAGCAGCCTGGTCCCCAGGGAGCGCAGGGAGACCCAGTACTTC. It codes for CASSLVPRERRETQYF.

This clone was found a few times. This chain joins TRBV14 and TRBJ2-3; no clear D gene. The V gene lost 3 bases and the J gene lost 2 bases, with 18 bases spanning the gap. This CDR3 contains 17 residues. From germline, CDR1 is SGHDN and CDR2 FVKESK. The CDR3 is CASSQGRVFGLTDTQYF. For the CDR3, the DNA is TGTGCCAGCAGCCAGGGTAGGGTGTTTGGTCTCACAGATACGCAGTATTTT.